Here is one T cell receptor beta chain with its context. Its antigen is not identified. This CDR3 comprises 14 residues. V gave up 2 bases and J gave up 8 bases, with 14 bases separating them. CDR1 is SGHKS, CDR2 YYEKEE, per germline (reference sequence). This record comes from a study of T cell responses to AZD1222 COVID-19 vaccine. The study, taken as a whole, reports: Among AZD1222 vaccinees, only 5 to 7 were seropositive at baseline. With two AZD1222 doses given, Spike-specific TCR breadth and depth both rose.

Libraries were prepared by immunoSEQ multiplex PCR; TCRdb keeps only in-frame clonotypes and omits some of them. There are about 140,000 clones in the sample; 85% to 95% occur only once, and around 3.3% lies in the top ten. The sequence was obtained from an adult who received the AZD1222 COVID-19 vaccine. V and J are TRBV5-5 and TRBJ2-1, with D possibly matching TRBD1 (6 bases). Specimen: peripheral blood, collected 28 days after the second AZD1222 dose. The CDR3 here is CASSLSSDSDEQFF. CDR3 nucleotide sequence: TGTGCCAGCAGCTTATCTTCGGACAGCGATGAGCAGTTCTTC.